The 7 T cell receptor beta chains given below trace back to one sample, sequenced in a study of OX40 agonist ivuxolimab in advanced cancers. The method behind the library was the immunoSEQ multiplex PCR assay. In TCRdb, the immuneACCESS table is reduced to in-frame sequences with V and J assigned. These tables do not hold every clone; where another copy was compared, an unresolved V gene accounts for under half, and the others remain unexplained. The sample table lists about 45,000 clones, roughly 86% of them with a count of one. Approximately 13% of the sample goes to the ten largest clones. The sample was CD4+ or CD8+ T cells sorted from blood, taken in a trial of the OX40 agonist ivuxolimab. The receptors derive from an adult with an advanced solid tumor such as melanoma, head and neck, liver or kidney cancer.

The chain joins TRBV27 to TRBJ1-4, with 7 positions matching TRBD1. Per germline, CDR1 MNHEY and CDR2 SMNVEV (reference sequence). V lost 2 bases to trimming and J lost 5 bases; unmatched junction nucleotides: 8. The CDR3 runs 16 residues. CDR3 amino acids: CASSLRQDRRNEKLFF. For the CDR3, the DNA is TGTGCCAGCAGTTTAAGGCAGGACAGGCGAAATGAAAAACTGTTTTTT.

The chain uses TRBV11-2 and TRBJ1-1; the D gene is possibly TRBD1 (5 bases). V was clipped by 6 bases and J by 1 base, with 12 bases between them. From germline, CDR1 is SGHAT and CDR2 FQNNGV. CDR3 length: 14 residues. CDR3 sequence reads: CASSLTEANTEAFF. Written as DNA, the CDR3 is TGTGCCAGCAGTCTGACAGAGGCGAACACTGAAGCTTTCTTT.

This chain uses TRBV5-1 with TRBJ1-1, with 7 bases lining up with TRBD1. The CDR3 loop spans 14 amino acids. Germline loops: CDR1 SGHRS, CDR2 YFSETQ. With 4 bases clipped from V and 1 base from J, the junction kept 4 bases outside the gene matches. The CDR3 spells CASSPRQGNTEAFF. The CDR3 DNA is TGCGCCAGCAGCCCCCGACAGGGGAACACTGAAGCTTTCTTT.

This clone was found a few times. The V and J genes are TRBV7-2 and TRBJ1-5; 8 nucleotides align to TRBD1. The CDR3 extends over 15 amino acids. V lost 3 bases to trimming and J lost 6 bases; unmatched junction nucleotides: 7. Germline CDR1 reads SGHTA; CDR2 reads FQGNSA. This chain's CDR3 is CASSLTGEGGQPQHF. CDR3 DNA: TGTGCCAGCAGCTTGACAGGGGAGGGTGGTCAGCCCCAGCATTTT.

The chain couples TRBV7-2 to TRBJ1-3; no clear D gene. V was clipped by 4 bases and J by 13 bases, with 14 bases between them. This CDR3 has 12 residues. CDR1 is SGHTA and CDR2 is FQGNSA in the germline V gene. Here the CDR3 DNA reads TGTGCCAGCAGCTACCCAGAGACGGAAATATATTTT. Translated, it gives CASSYPETEIYF.

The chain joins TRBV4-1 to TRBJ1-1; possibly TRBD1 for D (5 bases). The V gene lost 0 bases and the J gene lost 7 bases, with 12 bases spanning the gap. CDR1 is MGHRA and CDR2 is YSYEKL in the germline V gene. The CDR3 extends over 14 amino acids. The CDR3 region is CASSQEGGTYEAFF. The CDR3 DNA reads TGCGCCAGCAGCCAAGAGGGCGGGACTTATGAAGCTTTCTTT.

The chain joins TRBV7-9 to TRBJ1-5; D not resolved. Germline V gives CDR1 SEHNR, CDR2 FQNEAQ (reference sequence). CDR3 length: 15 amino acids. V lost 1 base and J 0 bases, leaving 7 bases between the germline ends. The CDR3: CASSLGQNSNQPQHF. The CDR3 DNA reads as TGTGCCAGCAGCTTAGGGCAGAATAGCAATCAGCCCCAGCATTTT.